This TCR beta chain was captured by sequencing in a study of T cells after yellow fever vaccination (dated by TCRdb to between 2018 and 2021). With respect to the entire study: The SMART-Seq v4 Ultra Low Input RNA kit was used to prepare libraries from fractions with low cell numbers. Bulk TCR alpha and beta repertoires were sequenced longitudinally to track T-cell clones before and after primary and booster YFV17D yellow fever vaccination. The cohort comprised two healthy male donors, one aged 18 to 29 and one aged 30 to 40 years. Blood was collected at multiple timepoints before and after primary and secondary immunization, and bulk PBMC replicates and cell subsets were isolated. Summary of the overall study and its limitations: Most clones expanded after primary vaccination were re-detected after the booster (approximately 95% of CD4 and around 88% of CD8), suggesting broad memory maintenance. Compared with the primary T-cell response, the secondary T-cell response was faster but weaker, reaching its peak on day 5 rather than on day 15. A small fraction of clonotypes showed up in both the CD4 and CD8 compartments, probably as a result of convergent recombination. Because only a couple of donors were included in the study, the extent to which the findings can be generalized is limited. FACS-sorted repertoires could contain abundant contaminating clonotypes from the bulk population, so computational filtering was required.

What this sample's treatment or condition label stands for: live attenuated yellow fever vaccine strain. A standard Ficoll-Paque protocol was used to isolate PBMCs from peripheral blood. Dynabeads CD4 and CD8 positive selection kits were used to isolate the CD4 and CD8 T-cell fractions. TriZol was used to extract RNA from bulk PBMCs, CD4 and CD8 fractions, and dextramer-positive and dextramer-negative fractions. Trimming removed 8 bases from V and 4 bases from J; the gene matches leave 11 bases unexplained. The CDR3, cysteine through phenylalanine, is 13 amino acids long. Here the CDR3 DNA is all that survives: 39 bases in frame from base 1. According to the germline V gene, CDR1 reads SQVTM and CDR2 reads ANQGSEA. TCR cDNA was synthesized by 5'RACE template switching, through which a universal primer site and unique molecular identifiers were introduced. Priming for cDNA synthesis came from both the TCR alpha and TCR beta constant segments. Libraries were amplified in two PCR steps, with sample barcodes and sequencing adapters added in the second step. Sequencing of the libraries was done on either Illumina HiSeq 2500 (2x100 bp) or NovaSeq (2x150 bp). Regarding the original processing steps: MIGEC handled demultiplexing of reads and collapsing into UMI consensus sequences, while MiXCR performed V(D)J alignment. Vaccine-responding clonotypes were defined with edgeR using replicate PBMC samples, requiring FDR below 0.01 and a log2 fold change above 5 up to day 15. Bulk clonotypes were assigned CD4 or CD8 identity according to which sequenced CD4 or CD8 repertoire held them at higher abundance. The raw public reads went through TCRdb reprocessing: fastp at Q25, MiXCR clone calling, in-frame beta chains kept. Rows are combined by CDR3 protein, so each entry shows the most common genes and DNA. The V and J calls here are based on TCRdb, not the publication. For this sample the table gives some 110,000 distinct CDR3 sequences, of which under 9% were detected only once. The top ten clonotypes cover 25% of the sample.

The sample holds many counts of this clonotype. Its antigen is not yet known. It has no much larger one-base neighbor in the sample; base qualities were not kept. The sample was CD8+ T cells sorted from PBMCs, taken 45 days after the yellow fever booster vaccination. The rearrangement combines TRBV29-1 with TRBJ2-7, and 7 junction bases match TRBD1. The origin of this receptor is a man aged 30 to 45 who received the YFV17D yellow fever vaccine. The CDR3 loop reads CSTFGGTAYEQYF. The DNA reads TGCAGCACATTTGGTGGGACAGCTTACGAGCAGTACTTC.